The T cell receptor beta chain described here comes from a study of blood T cell repertoires in COVID-19. Study-level background: Researchers got acute and convalescent COVID-19 samples from the United States, Italy and Spain.

TCRdb keeps only in-frame clones here, not all; method: immunoSEQ multiplex PCR. The sample lists approximately 350,000 clones, around four fifths seen once, with approximately 5% in the top ten. Across about two dozen US areas, participants ranged in age from about 18 to 90 years. The clonotype originates from a woman aged 50 to 60 who had recovered from COVID-19. The sequenced sample was PBMCs or T cells enriched from blood (not recorded which).

The CDR3 nucleotides are TGTGCCAGCAGCCAGGACCGGACTAGCGGGAGTTTCCTGGATCAAGAGACCCAGTACTTC. Protein sequence: CASSQDRTSGSFLDQETQYF. The J gene is TRBJ2-5, the V gene TRBV4-2; 13 bases match TRBD2. This CDR3 is 20 amino acids long. Trimming cost V 3 bases and J 2 bases; bases outside gene matches: 15. CDR1 and CDR2 (germline): LGHNA, YNFKEQ.